Each of the 9 T cell receptor beta chains below was sequenced from the same sample in a study of T cell changes during pregnancy in multiple sclerosis. Measured with immunoSEQ multiplex PCR; TCRdb has only the in-frame clones, and not every one. The sample lists tens of thousands of clones, over 80% occurring once. Source: CD4+ T cells from peripheral blood mononuclear cells, taken in the second trimester of pregnancy. These receptors came from a female donor with multiple sclerosis, enrolled in a pregnancy study.

As for this clone: The same CDR3 arises from other DNA sequences in this sample as well. The J gene is TRBJ1-3, the V gene TRBV7-8; TRBD1 aligns across 7 bases. V gave up 3 bases and J gave up 3 bases; unmatched junction bases: 2. The CDR3 totals 14 residues. Germline V gives CDR1 SGHVS, CDR2 FQNEAQ. CDR3 sequence reads: CASSLTGSGNTIYF. The CDR3 DNA follows: TGTGCCAGCAGCTTGACAGGGAGTGGAAACACCATATATTTT.

V usage is TRBV19 and J usage is TRBJ2-2; TRBD2 matches 16 bases. The CDR3 contains 20 residues. In germline, CDR1 is LNHDA, CDR2 SQIVND (reference sequence). In DNA form, the CDR3 reads TGTGGACGAGCGGAATTGGGACTAGCGGGAGGGCCCACGAACACCGGGGAGCTGTTTTTT. This sequence encodes CGRAELGLAGGPTNTGELFF.

The V call is TRBV5-4, the J call TRBJ2-3; 7 bases agree with TRBD2. Germline V gene data show CDR1 as SGHNT and CDR2 as YYREEE (reference sequence). V lost 4 bases and J lost 5; bases outside the gene matches: 13. The CDR3 extends over 16 amino acids. CDR3 protein: CASSENRLASGDTQYF. The CDR3 coding sequence is TGTGCCAGCAGCGAGAACCGACTAGCAAGTGGAGATACGCAGTATTTT.

V and J are TRBV9 and TRBJ2-4; 7 bases align to TRBD1. This CDR3 is 17 amino acids long. CDR1 is SGDLS, CDR2 YYNGEE, per germline. Trimming removed 3 bases from V and 1 base from J; junction bases left unmatched: 10. The CDR3 sequence: CASSAYHLQGAKNIQYF. The CDR3 nucleotides read TGTGCCAGCAGCGCATATCATCTACAGGGGGCCAAAAACATTCAGTACTTC.

The J gene is TRBJ1-3, the V gene TRBV7-2; D remains unclear. Germline CDR1 is SGHTA and CDR2 is FQGNSA. The CDR3 is 15 amino acids. V lost 1 base to trimming and J lost 0 bases, with 7 bases between them. CDR3 region: CASSLGLNSGNTIYF. DNA for the CDR3: TGTGCCAGCAGCTTAGGACTGAACTCTGGAAACACCATATATTTT.

CDR3 bases: TGTGCCAGCAGCTTATTCGTACAGAACACTGAAGCTTTCTTT. Its translation is CASSLFVQNTEAFF. The chain carries TRBV7-9 and TRBJ1-1; D not resolved. Trimming removed 2 bases at V and 1 base at J, with 8 bases between. The germline V gene has CDR1 SEHNR and CDR2 FQNEAQ (reference sequence). The CDR3 length is 14 residues.

The V gene is TRBV4-1, the J gene TRBJ2-2; 9 bases are a match to TRBD1. Looked up from germline, CDR1 is MGHRA and CDR2 is YSYEKL. The V gene end was trimmed by 1 base and the J gene end by 3 bases; junction bases not matched to a gene: 3. This CDR3 spans 16 amino acids. The CDR3 coding sequence is TGCGCCAGCAGCCAAGTGTGGACAGGGGACACCGGGGAGCTGTTTTTT. Translated, it gives CASSQVWTGDTGELFF.

The chain has TRBV9 and TRBJ1-1; 7 nucleotides match TRBD1. The germline CDR1 and CDR2 sequences are SGDLS and YYNGEE. V gave up 4 bases and J gave up 4 bases; unmatched junction bases: 7. The CDR3 covers 14 residues. CDR3 nucleotides: TGTGCCAGCAGCCCCGGGGACAGCTCCACTGAAGCTTTCTTT. The encoded protein is CASSPGDSSTEAFF.

CDR3 DNA sequence: TGTGCCAGCAGCCCCCGGGGGACAGAGGAAAAACTGTTTTTT. It translates to CASSPRGTEEKLFF. The rearrangement links TRBV7-9 to TRBJ1-4; 7 bases agree with TRBD1. This CDR3 is built from 14 residues. V shed 5 bases, J shed 8 bases, and the junction held 8 bases outside the gene matches. Germline CDR1 SEHNR, CDR2 FQNEAQ (reference sequence).